Each of the 13 T cell receptor beta chains below was sequenced from the same sample in a study of shared clonotypes between healthy human individuals (TCRdb year 2020). Library preparation was by the immunoSEQ multiplex PCR assay. The table was pulled from immuneACCESS by TCRdb, which kept in-frame rearrangements only. Such tables lose some clones; where checked, under half of the loss comes from unresolved V genes, and the rest has no known cause. Recorded for this sample are a few million clones; approximately 95% of them occurred a single time. 0.3% to 0.4% of the sample comes from the top ten. Sequencing was carried out using naive CD4+ T cells from PBMCs. The sample's cell subset or site, from its label and the paper: CD45RA+ positively selected. The source is a man younger than 30 in good health. Some clones in this sample may be carry-over from other donors' samples.

This chain joins TRBV7-8 and TRBJ2-1; 7 bases map to TRBD2. The CDR3 length is 14 residues. V trimming: 1 base; J trimming: 5 bases; junction bases outside the gene matches: 2. CDR1 and CDR2 from the germline V gene are SGHVS and FQNEAQ. The CDR3 loop is CASSLVGGNNEQFF. Here the CDR3 DNA reads TGTGCCAGCAGCTTAGTCGGGGGGAACAATGAGCAGTTCTTC.

The V call is TRBV5-1, the J call TRBJ1-2, with D possibly being TRBD1 (5 bases). CDR1 is SGHRS, CDR2 YFSETQ, per germline. V lost 1 base and J lost 7, with 14 bases in between. The CDR3 loop spans 14 amino acids. CDR3: CASSLPGRRGGYTF. The CDR3 DNA reads as TGCGCCAGCAGCTTGCCAGGGCGGAGGGGTGGCTACACCTTC.

The chain joins TRBV4-3 to TRBJ2-1; 9 bases agree with TRBD2. Germline CDR1 is LGHNA and CDR2 is YSLEER. There are 17 residues in the CDR3. V gave up 0 bases and J gave up 5 bases; unmatched junction bases: 8. CDR3 protein: CASSQESGLAGNNEQFF. The DNA of the CDR3 is TGCGCCAGCAGCCAAGAAAGCGGGCTAGCGGGAAACAATGAGCAGTTCTTC.

A remark on this clone: This same CDR3 is encoded by further DNA sequences in the sample. V is TRBV4-1 and J is TRBJ1-5; 7 bases align to TRBD1. Germline loops: CDR1 MGHRA, CDR2 YSYEKL. The length of the CDR3 is 16 residues. After removal of 1 base from V and 1 base from J, the junction contained 4 bases not matched to a gene. The CDR3: CASSQGQGGSNQPQHF. The CDR3 nucleotides read TGCGCCAGCAGCCAAGGACAGGGCGGCAGCAATCAGCCCCAGCATTTT.

This chain joins TRBV5-1 and TRBJ2-1; tentatively, D is TRBD2 (5 bases). With 0 bases removed from V and 8 bases from J, the gap between germline ends came to 12 bases. The V gene's germline CDR1 is SGHRS and CDR2 YFSETQ. The CDR3 loop spans 14 amino acids. The CDR3 DNA follows: TGCGCCAGCAGCTTGGCCTCGCCCGGGGATGAGCAGTTCTTC. Translation: CASSLASPGDEQFF. The full variable domain, rest sourced from reference TRBV5-1 and TRBJ2-1, is KAGVTQTPRYLIKTRGQQVTLSCSPISGHRSVSWYQQTPGQGLQFLFEYFSETQRNKGNFPGRFSGRQFSNSRSEMNVSTLELGDSALYLCASSLASPGDEQFFGPGTRLTVL.

V is TRBV7-9 and J is TRBJ2-1; 7 nucleotides line up with TRBD1. The V and J ends lost 5 bases and 5 bases, in that order; junction bases with no gene match: 9. This CDR3 contains 15 residues. Germline CDR1 is SEHNR and CDR2 is FQNEAQ (reference sequence). CDR3 amino acids: CASSRIATGDNEQFF. The CDR3, as DNA: TGTGCCAGCAGCCGGATTGCTACAGGGGACAATGAGCAGTTCTTC.

This CDR3 is CAERVGQIQETQYF. CDR3 DNA: TGTGCCGAAAGAGTAGGGCAGATACAAGAGACCCAGTACTTC. The chain couples TRBV2 to TRBJ2-5; D unresolved. This CDR3 contains 14 residues. Germline CDR1 SNHLY, CDR2 FYNNEI. Trimming removed 11 bases from V and 2 bases from J, with 18 bases in between. Looking up the rest from reference TRBV2 and TRBJ2-5 gives the full variable domain: EPEVTQTPSHQVTQMGQEVILRCVPISNHLYFYWYRQILGQKVEFLVSFYNNEISEKSEIFDDQFSVERPDGSNFTLKIRSTKLEDSAMYFCAERVGQIQETQYFGPGTRLLVL.

V usage is TRBV6-6 and J usage is TRBJ1-6, with D maybe TRBD1 (6 bases). The CDR3 spans 12 residues. Germline V gene lookup returns CDR1 MNHNY and CDR2 SVGAGI (reference sequence). V was trimmed by 4 bases and J by 10 bases, leaving 8 bases between them. The CDR3 loop is CASSFTGSPLHF. In nucleotides, the CDR3 is TGTGCCAGCAGTTTTACAGGGTCACCCCTCCACTTT.

V gene TRBV5-6 combines with J gene TRBJ1-1, with D maybe TRBD1 (6 bases). CDR3 length: 15 amino acids. V lost 4 bases to trimming and J lost 5 bases, with 18 bases between them. CDR1 and CDR2 from the germline V gene are SGHDT and YYEEEE. The CDR3 protein is CASSPLGGVGTEAFF. CDR3 in DNA: TGTGCCAGCAGCCCCCTGGGGGGCGTTGGTACTGAAGCTTTCTTT.

To note about this clone: Additional DNA sequences in this sample encode the identical CDR3. This chain joins TRBV30 and TRBJ1-1; 7 positions agree with TRBD1. Germline values: CDR1 GTSNPN, CDR2 SVGIG (reference sequence). The ends lost 4 bases at V and 4 bases at J; junction bases unmatched: 6. The CDR3 extends over 13 amino acids. The CDR3 nucleotides are TGTGCCTGGACCCTAGGGGGCGGCACTGAAGCTTTCTTT. Residues: CAWTLGGGTEAFF.

The chain recombines TRBV7-5 with TRBJ1-2. TRBV7-5 counts as a pseudogene. This CDR3 comprises 9 residues. CDR3 nucleotides: TGTGCCAGAAGGCGTGGCTACACCTTC. This translates into CARRRGYTF.

The chain employs TRBV5-4 and TRBJ2-1; perhaps TRBD1 as D (5 bases). V lost 1 base and J lost 9, with 8 bases in between. The length of the CDR3 is 12 residues. CDR1 and CDR2 (germline): SGHNT, YYREEE (reference sequence). The CDR3 here is CASSLQGSEQFF. Written as DNA, the CDR3 is TGTGCCAGCAGCTTGCAGGGTTCTGAGCAGTTCTTC.

The V gene is TRBV10-3, the J gene TRBJ2-3; D is perhaps TRBD1 (6 bases). This CDR3 is 12 amino acids long. Germline CDR1 and CDR2: ENHRY and SYGVKD. V dropped 7 bases and J dropped 5 bases, with 10 bases sitting between them. DNA for the CDR3: TGTGCCATCAACGAACAGGGAGATACGCAGTATTTT. Translation gives CAINEQGDTQYF.